Each of the 20 T cell receptor beta chains below was sequenced from the same sample in a study of blood T cell repertoires in COVID-19. TCRdb's copy holds only in-frame clones and misses some; the assay was immunoSEQ multiplex PCR. The sample shows a few hundred thousand clones, about four fifths of them seen only once. Sequences were obtained from PBMCs or T cells enriched from blood (not recorded which). The source of these receptors is a middle-aged woman who had recovered from COVID-19.

The chain recombines TRBV19 with TRBJ1-2; TRBD1 matches 10 bases. J was trimmed by 8 bases and V by 5 bases; bases with no gene match: 11. The CDR3 has 15 amino acids. The V gene's germline CDR1 is LNHDA and CDR2 SQIVND (reference sequence). The CDR3 DNA is TGTGCCAGTAGTCTCGCCTCGACAGGGGGCCAGGGCTACACCTTC. Amino acids: CASSLASTGGQGYTF.

V gene TRBV5-6 combines with J gene TRBJ2-5; no reliable D call. CDR1 and CDR2 from the germline V gene are SGHDT and YYEEEE. This CDR3 has 13 amino acids. Trimming shortened V by 0 bases and J by 4 bases, and 7 bases separated the two germline ends. CDR3 residues: CASSLGQAETQYF. CDR3 DNA: TGTGCCAGCAGCTTGGGACAAGCAGAGACCCAGTACTTC.

There are a few counts of this clone. This rearrangement joins TRBV2 to TRBJ2-7; 10 nucleotides match TRBD1. J gave up 0 bases and V 7 bases, and 3 bases lay outside the gene matches. CDR3 length: 14 residues. Germline lookup yields CDR1 SNHLY and CDR2 FYNNEI. The CDR3 here is CASNGQGVSYEQYF. The CDR3 DNA is TGTGCCAGCAATGGACAGGGGGTCTCCTACGAGCAGTACTTC.

This chain links TRBV12-3 or TRBV12-4 with TRBJ1-3, with unresolved D. The CDR3 consists of 13 residues. V was clipped by 6 bases and J by 5 bases, with 11 bases between them. The CDR3 loop reads CASRPQKRNTIYF. The CDR3, as DNA: TGTGCCAGCAGGCCACAAAAAAGAAACACCATATATTTT.

The chain couples TRBV19 to TRBJ2-1; 10 bases are a match to TRBD2. V was clipped by 6 bases and J by 8 bases; unmatched bases: 13. Germline CDR1 and CDR2: LNHDA and SQIVND (reference sequence). CDR3 size: 16 residues. Written as DNA, the CDR3 is TGTGCCAGTAGCACTCTAGCGGGAGCACCCGGAGATGAGCAGTTCTTC. Amino acids: CASSTLAGAPGDEQFF.

The chain uses TRBV28 and TRBJ1-1; D possibly corresponds to TRBD1 (6 bases). The length of the CDR3 is 12 residues. Germline loops: CDR1 MDHEN, CDR2 SYDVKM. V lost 4 bases to trimming and J lost 5 bases, with 8 bases between them. The CDR3 spells CASSYRVTEAFF. CDR3 DNA sequence: TGTGCCAGCAGTTACAGGGTGACTGAAGCTTTCTTT. The whole variable domain, remainder taken from reference TRBV28 and TRBJ1-1, is DVKVTQSSRYLVKRTGEKVFLECVQDMDHENMFWYRQDPGLGLRLIYFSYDVKMKEKGDIPEGYSVSREKKERFSLILESASTNQTSMYLCASSYRVTEAFFGQGTRLTVV.

The CDR3 DNA is TGTGCCAGCAGTCTGAACCGGGACAGACACACCGGGGAGCTGTTTTTT. It is translated as CASSLNRDRHTGELFF. This chain connects TRBV27 to TRBJ2-2, with TRBD1 matching over 7 bases. The CDR3 sequence is 16 residues long. Trimming took 5 bases from V and 3 from J; bases not matched to a gene: 9. From germline, CDR1 is MNHEY and CDR2 SMNVEV (reference sequence).

In regard to this clone: The sample carries other DNA sequences with the same CDR3. The chain is built from TRBV11-2 and TRBJ2-7, with no clear D. The CDR3 sequence is 13 residues long. Germline values: CDR1 SGHAT, CDR2 FQNNGV. V was pared by 5 bases and J by 3 bases, with 11 bases between. This CDR3 reads CASSLARLYEQYF. The DNA of the CDR3 is TGTGCCAGCAGCCTCGCCAGGCTCTACGAGCAGTACTTC.

About this clone: A junction end diverges from the germline sequence, so it may reflect a read error. The chain links TRBV7-2 to TRBJ2-1; a possible D gene is TRBD2 (6 bases). The CDR3 is 12 amino acids. In germline, CDR1 is SGHTA, CDR2 FQGNSA. CDR3 sequence: CASSSPRPGLLF. For the CDR3, the DNA is TGTGCCAGCAGCTCACCAAGACCGGGACTCCTCTTC.

This chain links TRBV28 with TRBJ1-5, with D possibly TRBD1 on 5 matching bases. There are 15 residues in the CDR3. Trimming stripped 5 bases from V and 2 bases from J, with 13 bases between. Germline loops: CDR1 MDHEN, CDR2 SYDVKM. CDR3 DNA: TGTGCCAGCAGTCACAGGATTCGTGGCAATCAGCCCCAGCATTTT. Residues: CASSHRIRGNQPQHF. The full variable domain, in which reference TRBV28 and TRBJ1-5 provide the parts outside the CDR3, is DVKVTQSSRYLVKRTGEKVFLECVQDMDHENMFWYRQDPGLGLRLIYFSYDVKMKEKGDIPEGYSVSREKKERFSLILESASTNQTSMYLCASSHRIRGNQPQHFGDGTRLSIL.

The CDR3 here is CASSVAGQGVSYEQYV. The CDR3 DNA reads as TGTGCCAGCAGCGTAGCCGGACAGGGGGTGTCCTACGAGCAGTACGTC. The chain joins TRBV9 to TRBJ2-7; 10 nucleotides agree with TRBD1. The V and J ends lost 0 bases and 1 base, in that order; junction bases with no gene match: 4. Looked up from germline, CDR1 is SGDLS and CDR2 is YYNGEE. The CDR3 covers 16 residues.

This clone was observed a handful of times. V is TRBV29-1 and J is TRBJ2-3; a possible D gene is TRBD2 (6 bases). The length of the CDR3 is 12 residues. V was cut by 7 bases and J by 5 bases, with 13 bases left in between. The V gene's germline CDR1 is SQVTM and CDR2 ANQGSEA. In DNA, the CDR3 is TGCAGCGCCGGGGGATGGGGAGATACGCAGTATTTT. Amino acids: CSAGGWGDTQYF.

DNA of the CDR3: TGCGCCAGCAGCCCTCCGGGACTAGCGGGAGAGAACATTCAGTACTTC. This translates into CASSPPGLAGENIQYF. The genes are TRBV5-1 and TRBJ2-4, with 14 positions matching TRBD2. Germline loops: CDR1 SGHRS, CDR2 YFSETQ. Trimming took 4 bases from V and 7 from J; bases not matched to a gene: 7. The CDR3 is 16 residues long.

The chain uses TRBV6-1 and TRBJ1-2, with 7 positions matching TRBD1. J lost 4 bases, V lost 6 bases, and 8 bases had no gene match. The CDR3 loop spans 14 amino acids. In germline, CDR1 is MNHNS, CDR2 SASEGT. The CDR3, as DNA: TGTGCCAGCAGAACGGGACAGAAGACCTATGGCTACACCTTC. Its translation is CASRTGQKTYGYTF.

This chain links TRBV7-8 with TRBJ1-5; no definite D call. The V and J ends lost 5 bases and 7 bases respectively, with 18 bases between them. Germline loops: CDR1 SGHVS, CDR2 FQNEAQ. The CDR3 sequence is 15 residues long. The chain's CDR3 is CASSRILGGGQPQHF. The CDR3 DNA is TGTGCCAGCAGCCGTATCCTAGGAGGCGGGCAGCCCCAGCATTTT.

The chain is built from TRBV2 and TRBJ1-2, with 7 positions matching TRBD1. This CDR3 contains 13 residues. The germline V gene encodes CDR1 SNHLY and CDR2 FYNNEI. The V gene end was trimmed by 2 bases and the J gene end by 8 bases; junction bases not matched to a gene: 5. Here the CDR3 DNA reads TGTGCCAGCAGTGAAACCCAGGGGGTGGGCTACACCTTC. This encodes CASSETQGVGYTF.

The rearrangement joins TRBV5-1 to TRBJ1-3; D possibly corresponds to TRBD1 (6 bases). Deletions cut 5 bases from V and 5 bases from J, with 11 bases between. This CDR3 contains 13 residues. Germline V CDR1 and CDR2: SGHRS, YFSETQ. CDR3 nucleotide sequence: TGCGCCAGCAGTACAGGGACCCGAAACACCATATATTTT. This gives the protein CASSTGTRNTIYF.

The chain couples TRBV4-1 to TRBJ1-1, with D unclear. Trimming cost V 2 bases and J 4 bases, with 8 bases left between them. The CDR3 is made up of 13 amino acids. Looked up from germline, CDR1 is MGHRA and CDR2 is YSYEKL. In nucleotides, the CDR3 is TGCGCCAGCAGCCAACTGACTGGCACTGAAGCTTTCTTT. Translation: CASSQLTGTEAFF.

V gene TRBV2 combines with J gene TRBJ1-1, with D unresolved. Trimming shortened V by 6 bases and J by 6 bases, and 17 bases separated the two germline ends. CDR1 SNHLY and CDR2 FYNNEI come from the germline V gene. The CDR3 spans 14 residues. The CDR3 spells CASRPHKQRPEAFF. The CDR3 DNA is TGTGCCAGCAGACCACATAAGCAGCGCCCTGAAGCTTTCTTT.

This clone has just a few counts. This chain joins TRBV28 and TRBJ2-1, with D tentatively TRBD2 (6 bases). The CDR3 sequence is 14 residues long. Germline V lookup: CDR1 MDHEN, CDR2 SYDVKM. Trimming pared 5 bases from V and 5 bases from J, leaving 13 bases between. The CDR3 sequence is CASSLWREHNEQFF. CDR3 DNA: TGTGCCAGCAGTCTGTGGAGGGAGCACAATGAGCAGTTCTTC.